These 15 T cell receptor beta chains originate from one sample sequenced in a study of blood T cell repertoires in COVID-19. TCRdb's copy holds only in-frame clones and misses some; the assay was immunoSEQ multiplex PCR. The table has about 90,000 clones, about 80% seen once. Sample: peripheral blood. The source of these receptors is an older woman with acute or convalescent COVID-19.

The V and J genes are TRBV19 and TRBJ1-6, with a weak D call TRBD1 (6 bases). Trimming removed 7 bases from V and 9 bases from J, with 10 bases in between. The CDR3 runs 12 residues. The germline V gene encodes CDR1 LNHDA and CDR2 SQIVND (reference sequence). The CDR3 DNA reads TGTGCCAGTAACGGGGGGCTTTCACCCCTCCACTTT. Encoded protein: CASNGGLSPLHF.

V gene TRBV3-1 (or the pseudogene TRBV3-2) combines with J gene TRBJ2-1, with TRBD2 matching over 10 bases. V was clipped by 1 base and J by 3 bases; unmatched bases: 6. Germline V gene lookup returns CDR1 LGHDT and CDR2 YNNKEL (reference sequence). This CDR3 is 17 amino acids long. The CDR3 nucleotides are TGTGCCAGCAGCCAAGCGCCTAGCGGGGGAGTCTACAATGAGCAGTTCTTC. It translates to CASSQAPSGGVYNEQFF.

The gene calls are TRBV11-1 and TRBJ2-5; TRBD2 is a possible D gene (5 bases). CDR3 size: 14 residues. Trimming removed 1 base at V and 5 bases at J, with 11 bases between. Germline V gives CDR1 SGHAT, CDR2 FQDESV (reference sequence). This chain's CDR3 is CASSLEPSGETQYF. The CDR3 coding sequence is TGTGCCAGCAGCTTAGAACCCTCGGGGGAGACCCAGTACTTC.

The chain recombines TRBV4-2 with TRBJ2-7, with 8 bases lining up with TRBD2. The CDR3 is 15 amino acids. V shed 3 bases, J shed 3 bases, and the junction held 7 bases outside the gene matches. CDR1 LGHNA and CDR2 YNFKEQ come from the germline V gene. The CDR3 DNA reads TGTGCCAGCAGCCAGGCGAGCGGGGGTTTCTACGAGCAGTACTTC. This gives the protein CASSQASGGFYEQYF.

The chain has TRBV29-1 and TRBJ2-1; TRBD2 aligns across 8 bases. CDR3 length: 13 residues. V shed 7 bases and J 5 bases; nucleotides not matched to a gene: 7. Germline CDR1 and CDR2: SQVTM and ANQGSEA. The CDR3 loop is CSATGLVNNEQFF. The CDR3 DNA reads TGCAGCGCCACGGGACTAGTCAACAATGAGCAGTTCTTC.

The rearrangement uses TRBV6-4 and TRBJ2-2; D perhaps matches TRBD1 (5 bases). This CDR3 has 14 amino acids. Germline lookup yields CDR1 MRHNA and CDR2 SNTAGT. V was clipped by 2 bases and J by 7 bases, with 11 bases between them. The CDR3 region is CASSDRPGIGELFF. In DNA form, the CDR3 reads TGTGCCAGCAGTGACAGGCCAGGGATCGGGGAGCTGTTTTTT.

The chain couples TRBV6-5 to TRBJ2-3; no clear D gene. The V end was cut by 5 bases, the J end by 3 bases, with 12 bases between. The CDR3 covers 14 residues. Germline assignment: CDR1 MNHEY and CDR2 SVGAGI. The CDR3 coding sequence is TGTGCCAGCAGTCGAGTACAGTTAACAGATACGCAGTATTTT. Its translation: CASSRVQLTDTQYF.

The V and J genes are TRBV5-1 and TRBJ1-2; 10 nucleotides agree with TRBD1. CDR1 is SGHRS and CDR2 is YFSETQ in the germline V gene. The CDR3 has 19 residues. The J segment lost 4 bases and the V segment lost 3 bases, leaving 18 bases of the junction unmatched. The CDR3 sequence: CASSSGLETGGPLPYGYTF. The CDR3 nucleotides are TGCGCCAGCAGCTCCGGCTTGGAGACAGGGGGCCCACTTCCCTATGGCTACACCTTC.

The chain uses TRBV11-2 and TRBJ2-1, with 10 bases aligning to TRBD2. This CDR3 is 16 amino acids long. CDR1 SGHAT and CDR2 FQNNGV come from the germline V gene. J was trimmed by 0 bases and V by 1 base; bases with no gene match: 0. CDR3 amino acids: CASSLASGSSYNEQFF. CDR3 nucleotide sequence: TGTGCCAGCAGCTTAGCTAGCGGGAGCTCCTACAATGAGCAGTTCTTC.

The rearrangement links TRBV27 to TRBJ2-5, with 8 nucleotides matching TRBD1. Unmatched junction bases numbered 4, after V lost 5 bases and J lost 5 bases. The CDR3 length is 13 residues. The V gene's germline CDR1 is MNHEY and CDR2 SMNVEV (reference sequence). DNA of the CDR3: TGTGCCAGCAGTCTTGGACAGGGCGAGACCCAGTACTTC. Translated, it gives CASSLGQGETQYF.

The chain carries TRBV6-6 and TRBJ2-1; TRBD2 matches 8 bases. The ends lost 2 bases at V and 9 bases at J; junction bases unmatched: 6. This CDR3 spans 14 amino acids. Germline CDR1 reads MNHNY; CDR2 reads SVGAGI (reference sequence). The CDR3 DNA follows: TGTGCCAGCAGTTACCAGCGGGGGTTGGGTGAGCAGTTCTTC. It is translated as CASSYQRGLGEQFF.

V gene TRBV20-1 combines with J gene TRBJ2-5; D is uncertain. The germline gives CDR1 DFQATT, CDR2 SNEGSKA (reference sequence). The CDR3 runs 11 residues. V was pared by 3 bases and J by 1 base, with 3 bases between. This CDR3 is CSASGQETQYF. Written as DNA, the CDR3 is TGCAGTGCTAGCGGCCAAGAGACCCAGTACTTC.

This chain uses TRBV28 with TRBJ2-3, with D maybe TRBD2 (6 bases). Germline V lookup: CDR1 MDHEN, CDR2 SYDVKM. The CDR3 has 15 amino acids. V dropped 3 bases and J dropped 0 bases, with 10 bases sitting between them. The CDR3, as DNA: TGTGCCAGCAGTTTTGAGGCGGGAAGCACAGATACGCAGTATTTT. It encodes CASSFEAGSTDTQYF.

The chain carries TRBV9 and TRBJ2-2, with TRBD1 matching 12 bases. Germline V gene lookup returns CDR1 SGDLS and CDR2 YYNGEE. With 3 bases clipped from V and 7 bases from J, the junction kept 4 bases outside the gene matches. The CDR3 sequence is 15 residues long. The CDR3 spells CASSAGQGAVGELFF. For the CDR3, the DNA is TGTGCCAGCAGCGCGGGACAGGGGGCGGTCGGGGAGCTGTTTTTT.

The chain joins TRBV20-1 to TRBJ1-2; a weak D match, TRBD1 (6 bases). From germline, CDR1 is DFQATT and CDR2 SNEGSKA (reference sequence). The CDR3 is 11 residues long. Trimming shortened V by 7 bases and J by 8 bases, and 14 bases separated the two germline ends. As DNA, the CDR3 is TGCAGTGGGGGGCTGCCGCGGGGCTACACCTTC. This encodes CSGGLPRGYTF.